The 10 T cell receptor beta chains below were found in one sample sequenced in a study of shared clonotypes between healthy human individuals. Sequencing was performed with immunoSEQ multiplex PCR; in TCRdb, only in-frame clones are kept and a portion is missing. The sample shows about 1.5 million clones, more than 95% of them seen only once. Sequencing used naive CD4+ T cells sorted from blood. Subset meaning: CD45RA+ positively selected. The receptor source for this set is a man in his thirties or forties in good health.

The chain combines TRBV5-4 with TRBJ2-3; D is unresolved. Trimming cost V 0 bases and J 4 bases, with 3 bases left between them. Looked up from germline, CDR1 is SGHNT and CDR2 is YYREEE (reference sequence). The length of the CDR3 is 12 residues. The CDR3 here is CASSLASDTQYF. For the CDR3, the DNA is TGTGCCAGCAGCTTGGCCTCAGATACGCAGTATTTT.

V is TRBV6-4 and J is TRBJ1-1; D is possibly TRBD1 (6 bases). This CDR3 region has 13 residues. The germline V gene encodes CDR1 MRHNA and CDR2 SNTAGT. V lost 6 bases and J lost 3, with 11 bases in between. CDR3 protein: CASSRNRDTEAFF. CDR3 sequence (DNA): TGTGCCAGCAGCCGAAACAGGGACACTGAAGCTTTCTTT.

Of note for this clone: The same CDR3 can be traced to other DNA sequences in this sample. The chain combines TRBV5-6 with TRBJ1-2; no clear D. CDR1 is SGHDT, CDR2 YYEEEE, per germline. V was clipped by 4 bases and J by 3 bases, with 7 bases between them. The CDR3 sequence is 12 residues long. CDR3 amino acids: CASSIRDYGYTF. The CDR3 nucleotides read TGTGCCAGCAGCATACGGGACTATGGCTACACCTTC.

The chain combines TRBV30 with TRBJ2-7, with 7 bases matching TRBD1. From germline, CDR1 is GTSNPN and CDR2 SVGIG (reference sequence). V lost 6 bases and J lost 5; bases outside the gene matches: 7. The CDR3 length is 12 residues. CDR3 loop: CACRQGIDEQYF. The CDR3 DNA is TGTGCCTGCCGACAGGGTATCGACGAGCAGTACTTC.

The chain combines TRBV10-1 with TRBJ2-3; possibly TRBD2 for D (6 bases). V gave up 3 bases and J gave up 5 bases, with 15 bases separating them. The CDR3 extends over 15 amino acids. Germline V CDR1 and CDR2: WNHNN, SYGVQD (reference sequence). As DNA, the CDR3 is TGCGCCAGCAGTGATTCCCCGGGAGTACAAGATACGCAGTATTTT. Its protein product is CASSDSPGVQDTQYF.

This clone was seen only a few times. The chain employs TRBV6-6 and TRBJ2-7, with TRBD2 matching 9 bases. There are 14 residues in the CDR3. The trim removed 5 bases at V and 7 bases at J, leaving 9 bases unmatched. The germline CDR1 and CDR2 sequences are MNHNY and SVGAGI (reference sequence). The CDR3 is CASSISSGIREQYF. CDR3 DNA sequence: TGTGCCAGCAGTATTTCTAGCGGGATTAGGGAGCAGTACTTC.

The table lists this clone with a count of one. V and J are TRBV5-1 and TRBJ2-7, with D maybe TRBD1 (5 bases). V lost 0 bases, J lost 6 bases, and 19 bases lay in between. CDR1 is SGHRS and CDR2 is YFSETQ in the germline V gene. CDR3 length: 16 residues. CDR3 sequence: CASSLETGTVWVEQYF. The DNA for the CDR3 is TGCGCCAGCAGCTTGGAAACAGGTACGGTTTGGGTCGAGCAGTACTTC.

The chain recombines TRBV2 with TRBJ2-3; D may correspond to TRBD1 or TRBD2 (6 bases each). Germline V gene sequence: CDR1 SNHLY, CDR2 FYNNEI. Trimming removed 7 bases from V and 1 base from J, with 9 bases in between. The CDR3 sequence is 13 residues long. The CDR3 DNA sequence: TGTGCCAGCACCGGGGGCCGCACAGATACGCAGTATTTT. Encoded protein: CASTGGRTDTQYF. Complete variable domain (other parts from reference TRBV2 and TRBJ2-3): EPEVTQTPSHQVTQMGQEVILRCVPISNHLYFYWYRQILGQKVEFLVSFYNNEISEKSEIFDDQFSVERPDGSNFTLKIRSTKLEDSAMYFCASTGGRTDTQYFGPGTRLTVL.

The gene calls are TRBV27 and TRBJ2-7; tentatively, D is TRBD1 (6 bases). The germline V gene has CDR1 MNHEY and CDR2 SMNVEV (reference sequence). The CDR3 is made up of 12 amino acids. V was clipped by 5 bases and J by 4 bases, with 9 bases between them. The CDR3: CASSATGYEQYF. The CDR3 DNA sequence: TGTGCCAGCAGTGCGACAGGTTACGAGCAGTACTTC.

The V gene is TRBV19, the J gene TRBJ1-1, with D perhaps TRBD1 (6 bases). This CDR3 has 13 amino acids. Germline CDR1 is LNHDA and CDR2 is SQIVND (reference sequence). Trimming removed 8 bases at V and 5 bases at J, with 15 bases between. The CDR3 nucleotides are TGTGCCAGTCAACCACAGGGAAATACTGAAGCTTTCTTT. It specifies CASQPQGNTEAFF.